A selection of T cell receptor beta chains follows, all from one sample in a study of early T cells in non-severe SARS-CoV-2 infection. From the 5' RACE reads, TCRdb called clonotypes with MiXCR, one entry per CDR3 protein. The data contain roughly 60,000 distinct CDR3 sequences, around 13% of them singletons. Sequencing was performed on whole blood. Receptor source: an adult who was a healthcare worker with PCR-confirmed SARS-CoV-2 infection or an uninfected control (not recorded which). The CDR3 runs from the conserved cysteine through the conserved F or W. The order of the fields is J gene, clone size, D gene, V gene, CDR3 protein, CDR3 DNA. The D gene is left open where the match is weak. Size is stated for part of the rows, as once, few or many counts, or as a class when the clone is expanded.

TRBJ2-3	few	TRBD1	TRBV7-8	CASSVDRGGTQYF	TGTGCCAGCAGCGTAGACAGGGGGGGTACGCAGTATTTT
TRBJ2-2	NA	NA	TRBV6-1	CASLAPPGELFF	TGTGCCAGCCTGGCCCCGCCCGGGGAGCTGTTTTTT
TRBJ2-1	NA	TRBD2	TRBV6-5	CASSYQPGGEQFF	TGTGCCAGCAGTTACCAACCGGGAGGTGAGCAGTTCTTC
TRBJ2-3	many	NA	TRBV11-2	CASSYSGSSTDTQYF	TGTGCCAGCAGCTATAGCGGTTCTAGCACAGATACGCAGTATTTT
TRBJ2-6	many	TRBD1	TRBV20-1	CSAGTGGTGANVLTF	TGCAGTGCCGGGACAGGGGGAACCGGGGCCAACGTCCTGACTTTC
TRBJ1-5	NA	NA	TRBV2	CASMGASTQHF	TGTGCCAGCATGGGGGCCAGCACCCAGCATTTT
TRBJ1-6	many	NA	TRBV30	CAWILGPSDNSPLHF	TGTGCCTGGATTTTGGGGCCCTCGGATAATTCACCCCTCCACTTT
TRBJ1-5	NA	NA	TRBV5-8	CASSLHAAVDSNQPQHF	TGTGCCAGCAGCTTGCATGCGGCAGTTGATAGCAATCAGCCCCAGCATTTT
TRBJ1-1	NA	NA	TRBV6-2/TRBV6-3	CASSKGWDTEAFF	TGTGCCAGCAGTAAGGGTTGGGACACTGAAGCTTTCTTT
TRBJ1-2	NA	NA	TRBV3-1	CASSQDLRQSQGYTF	TGTGCCAGCAGCCAAGATTTGAGGCAGAGCCAGGGCTACACCTTC
TRBJ2-1	NA	NA	TRBV7-2	CASSLGSLVEQFF	TGTGCCAGCAGCTTGGGCAGCCTTGTTGAGCAGTTCTTC
TRBJ1-2	few	NA	TRBV10-2	CASSLGSAGYTF	TGCGCCAGCAGTCTGGGGTCGGCTGGCTACACCTTC
TRBJ2-1	many	TRBD1	TRBV29-1	CSVDDRDREVNEQFF	TGCAGCGTTGATGACCGGGACAGGGAGGTCAATGAGCAGTTCTTC
TRBJ1-2	NA	NA	TRBV7-9	CASSLDGNLYGYTF	TGTGCCAGCAGCTTAGACGGCAATCTCTATGGCTACACCTTC
TRBJ1-5	few	NA	TRBV6-1	CASSEIQIQPQHF	TGTGCCAGCAGTGAAATTCAGATTCAGCCCCAGCATTTT
TRBJ1-1	few	NA	TRBV11-2	CASSFNTGDTEAFF	TGTGCCAGCAGCTTTAATACGGGGGACACTGAAGCTTTCTTT
TRBJ1-1	few	TRBD1	TRBV19	CASSTKGTGIRAEAFF	TGTGCCAGTAGTACTAAAGGGACAGGGATACGAGCTGAAGCTTTCTTT
TRBJ2-3	NA	TRBD1	TRBV7-2	CASSPRTGPDTQYF	TGTGCCAGCAGCCCCCGGACAGGGCCAGATACGCAGTATTTT
TRBJ2-7	many	NA	TRBV6-5	CASSYRGSYEQYF	TGTGCCAGCAGTTACAGGGGAAGTTACGAGCAGTACTTC
TRBJ1-2	many	NA	TRBV24-1	CATRGSGYTF	TGTGCCACCAGGGGGTCCGGCTACACCTTC
TRBJ1-2	many	NA	TRBV13	CASSLGNRDNYGYTF	TGTGCCAGCAGCTTGGGGAACCGGGACAATTACGGCTACACCTTC
TRBJ2-1	few	NA	TRBV6-5	CASKALSVSEQFF	TGTGCCAGCAAAGCACTCTCGGTATCTGAGCAGTTCTTC
TRBJ2-7	many	NA	TRBV30	CAWSFPGPIGEQYF	TGTGCCTGGAGTTTCCCAGGGCCTATTGGGGAGCAGTACTTC
TRBJ2-7	NA	NA	TRBV18	CASSRRAGSAGEQYF	TGTGCCAGCTCTCGGCGGGCGGGAAGTGCCGGAGAGCAGTACTTC
TRBJ1-6	few	TRBD1	TRBV6-5	CASSSGGGLGSPLHF	TGTGCCAGCAGCTCAGGGGGGGGTCTGGGTTCACCCCTCCACTTT